This entry is about one T cell receptor (beta chain). Its antigen is not yet known. No much larger clonotype is one base removed from it; base qualities were not supplied. This specimen comes from a study of Ad26.COV2.S vaccination and SARS-CoV-2 variants (dated by TCRdb to the early 2020s). For the study in its entirety: Vaccine-arm donors were drawn from COV1001, a multicentre, randomized, double-blind, placebo-controlled phase I-IIa trial of Ad26.COV2.S in healthy adults. The TCR-sequenced set comprised approximately 30 samples: some 20 Ad26.COV2.S vaccine recipients, 5 placebo recipients and 8 SARS-CoV-2 convalescent individuals. Throughout the experiments and outcome assessment, investigators stayed blinded to trial group allocation. Participants in the trial were split at random into five groups of five each, receiving low-dose or high-dose Ad26.COV2.S once or twice, or else placebo on both occasions. Ad26.COV2.S was administered intramuscularly at a dose of 5x10^10 or 1x10^11 viral particles, either as one shot or as two shots given 56 days apart. The specificity and breadth of SARS-CoV-2-reactive T cell receptors after Ad26.COV2.S vaccination were assessed by TCRbeta repertoire sequencing. Study-wide conclusions, independent of this receptor: According to the authors, total T cell responses may have been underestimated by the TCR breadth and depth analyses. Compared with placebo recipients, Ad26.COV2.S recipients showed higher spike-specific TCR breadth (P = 0.0014). Vaccine and placebo recipients had similar non-spike TCR breadth, a finding consistent with the vaccine containing only spike. The study was not powered for comparison of responses between vaccine doses or regimens. Substantial breadth of spike-specific CD8+ and CD4+ T cell responses was reported after vaccination.

TCRbeta CDR3 regions were sequenced with the immunoSEQ Assay. After extraction, genomic DNA underwent amplification by bias-controlled multiplex PCR, followed by high-throughput sequencing. Per the original workflow: Collapsing and filtering of sequences were performed to quantify the absolute abundance of each unique TCRbeta CDR3 region. T cell fraction was estimated by normalizing TCRbeta template counts to usable DNA, which was measured by amplifying reference genes present in all nucleated cells. Repertoire TCRs were annotated as SARS-CoV-2-specific when V gene, CDR3 amino acid sequence and J gene were exactly matched to a known reactive TCR set. The reference SARS-CoV-2 TCR set was obtained from MIRA and was filtered for enrichment in COVID-19-positive ImmuneCODE repertoires, whereby public or cross-reactive TCRs were removed. Based on the MIRA antigens, annotated TCRs were further analysed at the level of specific ORF or position within ORF. Breadth was defined as the number of annotated unique rearrangements divided by the total number of unique productive rearrangements, and depth was defined as the summed frequency of the annotated unique rearrangements. Group comparisons of TCR breadth used two-sided Wilcoxon rank-sum tests. This is the immuneACCESS table as TCRdb keeps it, with only in-frame sequences that have V and J called. A part of the clones is gone; compared with another copy, unresolved V genes explain less than half, and the rest is unexplained. From that table come the V and J calls and clone size; the DNA was used to work out D and trimming. A total of about 680,000 clones appear in this sample, about 90% of them only once. The ten biggest clones cover over 1.3% of the sample.

Counted from cysteine to phenylalanine, this CDR3 has 13 amino acids. Only CDR3 DNA is held: 39 bases, read in frame from base 1. The CDR1 and CDR2 encoded by the germline V gene are SGHDN and FVKESK. V gives up 1 base and J gives up 8 bases, and the segment between their germline ends measures 6 bases. In the paper's terms, the treatment or condition label means: about 20 received Ad26.COV2.S at low or high dose, single or two shots; roughly 5 received placebo; per-sample allocation not given. Repertoires of vaccine and placebo recipients were sequenced from samples collected on day 63 after the first injection. Cohort 1b enrolled around 23 adults aged 18-55 years at a single site in Boston, USA, between 29 July and 7 August 2020. As a vaccine, Ad26.COV2.S was a replication-incompetent adenovirus type 26 vector that expressed a prefusion-stabilized SARS-CoV-2 spike protein derived from the original Wuhan strain.

The sample here was peripheral blood, taken in a trial of Ad26.COV2.S vaccine versus placebo. The receptor comes from a person between 18 and 65 years old who received the Ad26.COV2.S COVID-19 vaccine or a placebo. The chain couples TRBV14 to TRBJ1-6; the D gene is unclear. The bases are TGTGCCAGCAGCCAAGGGGCCTATTCACCCCTCCACTTT. It codes for CASSQGAYSPLHF.